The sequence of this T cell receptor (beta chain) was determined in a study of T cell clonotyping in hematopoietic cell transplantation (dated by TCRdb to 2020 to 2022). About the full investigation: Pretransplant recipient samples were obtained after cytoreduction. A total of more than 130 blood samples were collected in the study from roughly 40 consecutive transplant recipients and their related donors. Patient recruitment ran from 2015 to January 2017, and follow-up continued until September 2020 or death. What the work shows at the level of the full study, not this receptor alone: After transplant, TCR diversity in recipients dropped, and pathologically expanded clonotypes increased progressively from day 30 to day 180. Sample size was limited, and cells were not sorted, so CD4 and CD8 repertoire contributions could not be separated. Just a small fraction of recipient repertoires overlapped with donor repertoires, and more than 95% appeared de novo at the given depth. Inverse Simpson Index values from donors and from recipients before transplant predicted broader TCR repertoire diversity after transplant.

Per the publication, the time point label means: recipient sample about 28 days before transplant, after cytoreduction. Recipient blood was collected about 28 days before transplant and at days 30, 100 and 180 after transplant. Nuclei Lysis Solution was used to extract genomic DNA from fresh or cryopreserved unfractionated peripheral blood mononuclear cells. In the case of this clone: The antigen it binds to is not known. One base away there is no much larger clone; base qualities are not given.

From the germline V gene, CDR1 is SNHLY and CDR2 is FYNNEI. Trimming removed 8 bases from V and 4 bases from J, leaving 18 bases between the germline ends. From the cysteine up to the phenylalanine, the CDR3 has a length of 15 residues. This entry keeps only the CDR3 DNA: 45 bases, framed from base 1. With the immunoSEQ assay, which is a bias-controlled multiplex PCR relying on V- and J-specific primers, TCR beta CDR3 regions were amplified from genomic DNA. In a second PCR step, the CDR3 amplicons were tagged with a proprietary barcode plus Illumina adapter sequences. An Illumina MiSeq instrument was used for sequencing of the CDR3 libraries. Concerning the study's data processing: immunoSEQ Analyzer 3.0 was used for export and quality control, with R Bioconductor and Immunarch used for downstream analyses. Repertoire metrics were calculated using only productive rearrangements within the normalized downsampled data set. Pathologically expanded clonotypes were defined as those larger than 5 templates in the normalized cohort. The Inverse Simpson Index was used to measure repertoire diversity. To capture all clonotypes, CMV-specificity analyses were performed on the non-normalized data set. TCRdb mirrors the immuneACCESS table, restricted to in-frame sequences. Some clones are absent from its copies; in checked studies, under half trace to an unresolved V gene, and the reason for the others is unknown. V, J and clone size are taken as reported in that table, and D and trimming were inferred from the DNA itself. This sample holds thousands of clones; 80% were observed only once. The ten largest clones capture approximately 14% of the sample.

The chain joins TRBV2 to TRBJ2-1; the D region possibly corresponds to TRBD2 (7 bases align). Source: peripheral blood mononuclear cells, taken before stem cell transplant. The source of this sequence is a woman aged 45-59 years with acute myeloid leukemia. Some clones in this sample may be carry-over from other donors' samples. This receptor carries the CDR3 CASSKSGGSYNEQFF. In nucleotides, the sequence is TGTGCCAGCTCGAAGTCGGGGGGCAGTTACAATGAGCAGTTCTTC.